This T cell receptor (beta chain) was identified in a study of OX40 agonist ivuxolimab in advanced cancers. General observations from the study: With doses of 0.1 to 3.0 mg/kg, CD4+ and CD8+ blood T cells had undergone clonal expansion by week 6.

In the case of this clone: No antigen is known for it.

Measured with immunoSEQ multiplex PCR; TCRdb has only the in-frame clones, and not every one. In the table there are about 40,000 clones, roughly nine tenths of which are singletons. Trimming removed 10 bases at V and 0 bases at J, with 11 bases between. Germline V gives CDR1 SNHLY, CDR2 FYNNEI. The CDR3 runs 13 residues. The TCR sequence derives from an adult with an advanced solid tumor such as melanoma, head and neck, liver or kidney cancer. This sample comprised CD4+ or CD8+ T cells sorted from blood, obtained in a trial of the OX40 agonist ivuxolimab. The gene calls are TRBV2 and TRBJ2-3; D perhaps matches TRBD1 (6 bases). CDR3 DNA: TGTGCCACCCGACAGGAAAGCACAGATACGCAGTATTTT. This encodes CATRQESTDTQYF.